The rows below give T cell receptor beta chains drawn from one sample of a study of blood T cells in healthy people across ages. TCRdb reprocessed the 5' RACE reads via MiXCR and lists one record per CDR3 protein. The sample records 700,000 or so distinct CDR3 sequences, 22% being singletons. The specimen sequenced was blood. Receptors were obtained from a man between 65 and 79 years old in good health. Each CDR3 is given with its conserved first and last residue. The order of the fields is clone size, D gene, V gene, J gene, CDR3 DNA, CDR3 protein. D genes are given only for firm matches. Some rows have no size entry. The others give once, few or many, or a class for an expanded clone.

>-|-|TRBV4-3|TRBJ1-2
TGCGCCAGCAGCCAAGATATAAGACGATTCGAGGTTAACTATGGCTACACCTTC
CASSQDIRRFEVNYGYTF
>few|TRBD2|TRBV20-1|TRBJ2-5
TGCAGTGCTGACCCCCCCGCTAGCGGGAGTGAGACCCAGTACTTC
CSADPPASGSETQYF
>-|-|TRBV24-1|TRBJ2-2
TGTGCCACCAGTATTACAACCGGGGAGCTGTTTTTT
CATSITTGELFF
>few|TRBD1|TRBV18|TRBJ2-7
TGTGCCAGCTCACCGCCCGGGACAGGGATCTACGAGCAGTACTTC
CASSPPGTGIYEQYF
>-|TRBD1|TRBV7-3|TRBJ2-2
TGTGCCAGCAGCTTAACACAGGGGGGCATCGGGGAGCTGTTTTTT
CASSLTQGGIGELFF
>few|-|TRBV18|TRBJ2-5
TGTGCCAGCTCACCCGGACTTGCGTACCAAGAGACCCAGTACTTC
CASSPGLAYQETQYF
>-|TRBD1|TRBV7-8|TRBJ2-5
TGTGCCAGCAGCGGACAGGGGGGTGGGCAAGAGACCCAGTACTTC
CASSGQGGGQETQYF
>-|-|TRBV7-9|TRBJ2-3
TGTGCCAGCAGCTTAGAGGTGGGCAAAGATACGCAGTATTTT
CASSLEVGKDTQYF
>-|-|TRBV28|TRBJ2-6
TGTGCCAGCAACAGGGATAACTCTGGGGCCAACGTCCTGACTTTC
CASNRDNSGANVLTF
>few|-|TRBV24-1|TRBJ2-3
TGTGCCACCAGTGGGGGCCACACAGATACGCAGTATTTT
CATSGGHTDTQYF
>-|-|TRBV4-3|TRBJ2-6
TGCGCCAGCAGCCACGGGGTAGGGGCCTCTGGGGCCAACGTCCTGACTTTC
CASSHGVGASGANVLTF
>once|TRBD1|TRBV15|TRBJ2-7
TGTGCCACCAGCAGGGGGACAGACCCTTCCCACGAGCAGTACTTC
CATSRGTDPSHEQYF
>few|-|TRBV14|TRBJ2-5
TGTGCCAGCAGCCAAATGACCCAAGAGACCCAGTACTTC
CASSQMTQETQYF
>few|TRBD1|TRBV12-3/TRBV12-4|TRBJ1-1
TGTGCCAGCAGTTTTGGGTCAGGGGGGAGCACTGAAGCTTTCTTT
CASSFGSGGSTEAFF
>many|-|TRBV12-3/TRBV12-4|TRBJ2-1
TGTGCCAGCAGTTTAGGGGGGGTGGCCTACAATGAGCAGTTCTTC
CASSLGGVAYNEQFF
>many|TRBD2|TRBV29-1|TRBJ2-5
TGCAGCGTTTACACGGGACTAGCGAACCAAGAGACCCAGTACTTC
CSVYTGLANQETQYF
>-|TRBD2|TRBV7-2|TRBJ2-1
TGTGCCAGCAGCCTACTAGCGGGAAGTAACGCTGAGCAGTTCTTC
CASSLLAGSNAEQFF
>-|-|TRBV5-1|TRBJ1-1
TGCGCCAGCAGCTCACAACTAAGAGGGGGGAAGACTGAAGCTTTCTTT
CASSSQLRGGKTEAFF
>few|-|TRBV28|TRBJ2-7
TGTGCCAGCAGTTTGGGCAGTACCTACGAGCAGTACTTC
CASSLGSTYEQYF
>-|TRBD2|TRBV5-1|TRBJ2-3
TGCGCCAGCAGCTTGGAGTGGCTAGCGGGGGTTTCTAGCACAGATACGCAGTATTTT
CASSLEWLAGVSSTDTQYF
>few|-|TRBV12-3/TRBV12-4|TRBJ2-3
TGTGCCAGCAGTTTGATCCATAGCAGGGGAGCGGCAGATACGCAGTATTTT
CASSLIHSRGAADTQYF
>-|-|TRBV12-5|TRBJ1-5
TGTGCTAGTGGACGCGGCGATAGACGTTATAGCAATCAGCCCCAGCATTTT
CASGRGDRRYSNQPQHF
>-|TRBD1|TRBV7-9|TRBJ1-2
TGTGCCAGCAGCCGGACCGGGACAGGCCACTATGGCTACACCTTC
CASSRTGTGHYGYTF
>-|-|TRBV19|TRBJ2-3
TGTGCCAGTAGACCCGGGACGGGAGACACAGATACGCAGTATTTT
CASRPGTGDTDTQYF
>few|TRBD1|TRBV28|TRBJ2-7
TGTGCCAGCAGTTTAGTCAGGGGGCGACCCTACGAGCAGTACTTC
CASSLVRGRPYEQYF
>-|TRBD1|TRBV10-3|TRBJ1-4
TGTGCCATCAAATCCGACAGGGACTCGAATGAAAAACTGTTTTTT
CAIKSDRDSNEKLFF
>-|-|TRBV19|TRBJ1-4
TGTGCCAGTAGTATTGGGACAACCCGGTCTAATGAAAAACTGTTTTTT
CASSIGTTRSNEKLFF
>-|-|TRBV5-1|TRBJ2-3
TGCGCCAGCAGCACACAGGTTAGCACAGATACGCAGTATTTT
CASSTQVSTDTQYF
>-|-|TRBV3-1|TRBJ2-3
TGTGCCAGCAGCCAAGGGGCCGGGGTGAGCACAGATACGCAGTATTTT
CASSQGAGVSTDTQYF
>-|-|TRBV14|TRBJ1-5
TGTGCCAGCTCCCCGGATCAGCTCCAGCATTTT
CASSPDQLQHF
>few|-|TRBV29-1|TRBJ2-1
TGCAGCGTTGGCCGACAGGTAATCGAGCAGTTCTTC
CSVGRQVIEQFF
>-|-|TRBV5-1|TRBJ2-7
TGCGCCAGCAGCACAGCGGGACAGGACTCCTACGAGCAGTACTTC
CASSTAGQDSYEQYF
>few|-|TRBV5-1|TRBJ2-1
TGCGCCAGCAGCTTCCAACAGGGCGTCTACAATGAGCAGTTCTTC
CASSFQQGVYNEQFF
>few|-|TRBV11-2|TRBJ1-2
TGTGCCAGCAGCTCTATTAACTATGGCTACACCTTC
CASSSINYGYTF
>few|-|TRBV3-1|TRBJ1-1
TGTGCCAGCAGCCAAATATTTGGGGGGGTCGGGCGGACTGAAGCTTTCTTT
CASSQIFGGVGRTEAFF
>few|TRBD1|TRBV5-1|TRBJ2-7
TGCGCCAGCAGCTTGGGACAGGGGGCGAGGGCTTCCTACGAGCAGTACTTC
CASSLGQGARASYEQYF
>-|-|TRBV7-9|TRBJ2-7
TGTGCCAGCAGCTTGGTCTCAGGGCGGCATGGCGAGCAGTACTTC
CASSLVSGRHGEQYF
>-|-|TRBV4-1|TRBJ1-1
TGCGCCAGCAGCCAAGAAGACGCGGGGTGGAACACTGAAGCTTTCTTT
CASSQEDAGWNTEAFF
>-|TRBD2|TRBV5-1|TRBJ2-1
TGCGCCAGCAGCTTGGTTGGGACTAGTATCGCCAATGAGCAGTTCTTC
CASSLVGTSIANEQFF
>few|-|TRBV12-3/TRBV12-4|TRBJ1-2
TGTGCCAGCAGTTATCACAGTCTCTATGGCTACACCTTC
CASSYHSLYGYTF
>few|-|TRBV7-8|TRBJ2-7
TGTGCCAGCAGCCCCAATCACAGTCCCGAGCAGTACTTC
CASSPNHSPEQYF
>-|-|TRBV18|TRBJ2-5
TGTGCCAGCTCCCGGGCTGCACGGGGGATTAACCAAGAGACCCAGTACTTC
CASSRAARGINQETQYF
>few|-|TRBV6-6|TRBJ1-5
TGTGCCAGCAGTTACGGTCCGGACTCTAGCAATCAGCCCCAGCATTTT
CASSYGPDSSNQPQHF
>-|-|TRBV20-1|TRBJ2-1
TGCAGTGCTAGACCCCTAGGTATGGGCAATGAGCAGTTCTTC
CSARPLGMGNEQFF
>few|-|TRBV7-2|TRBJ2-7
TGTGCCAGCAGCTTAGCGCATATGACTTCGTCCTACGAGCAGTACTTC
CASSLAHMTSSYEQYF
>-|-|TRBV6-1|TRBJ1-5
TGTGCCAGCAGTGAAAATTGGGCAGGGGCGCAGCCCCAGCATTTT
CASSENWAGAQPQHF
>-|-|TRBV3-1|TRBJ1-1
TGTGCCAGCAGCCAAACGTGGAGGGGAGGCACTGAAGCTTTCTTT
CASSQTWRGGTEAFF
>few|-|TRBV7-2|TRBJ2-5
TGTGCCAGCAGCTTAGAGCGGACCCAAGAGACCCAGTACTTC
CASSLERTQETQYF
>few|-|TRBV6-6|TRBJ2-7
TGTGCCAGCAGGGAACGGAGGGACTACGAGCAGTACTTC
CASRERRDYEQYF
>few|-|TRBV3-1|TRBJ2-3
TGTGCCAGCAGCTTCTTTGGGGGAGCGGAGAGATATTTT
CASSFFGGAERYF
>-|TRBD1|TRBV20-1|TRBJ2-1
TGCAGTGCTAGAGATCCCGGACAGGTGTCCAATGAGCAGTTCTTC
CSARDPGQVSNEQFF
>-|-|TRBV6-1|TRBJ1-2
TGTGCCAGCAGTGCAACAACTAACTATGGCTACACCTTC
CASSATTNYGYTF
>many|-|TRBV7-7|TRBJ1-4
TGTGCCAGCAGCTTAGGACCGGGACCGGGAGAAAAACTGTTTTTT
CASSLGPGPGEKLFF
>few|TRBD2|TRBV6-4|TRBJ2-1
TGTGCCAGCAGCGGACTAGCGGGGGGGCTTTACAATGAGCAGTTCTTC
CASSGLAGGLYNEQFF
>-|TRBD1|TRBV10-3|TRBJ2-6
TGTGCCATCAGAGGGACAGGGATGGGGGCCAACGTCCTGACTTTC
CAIRGTGMGANVLTF
>few|-|TRBV5-1|TRBJ1-3
TGCGCCAGCAGCCGTGCCCTCGACCTAAAGACTCCTGGAAACACCATATATTTT
CASSRALDLKTPGNTIYF
>few|TRBD1|TRBV5-1|TRBJ1-1
TGCGCCAGCAGCTTGGGGCCGACAGGGTCCCAGCTTGAAGCTTTCTTT
CASSLGPTGSQLEAFF